Sequencing of this T cell receptor (beta chain) was carried out in a study of T-cell memory formation after mild COVID-19. Across the whole study: Largely, TCR clusters stayed within a single donor.

Constant-segment primers served in 5'RACE that generated TCR alpha and TCR beta cDNA libraries bearing sample barcodes and UMIs. TCRdb ran MiXCR on the 5' RACE reads and lists one entry per CDR3 protein. The profile shows hundreds of thousands of distinct CDR3 sequences, about a sixth of them singletons. Concerning this clonotype: The antigen remains undetermined.

V was shortened by 3 bases and J by 7 bases, with 7 bases between the two germline ends. The CDR3 is 11 residues long. Germline loops: CDR1 SQVTM, CDR2 ANQGSEA. Study-wide findings and caveats: Pre-infection memory held some responding clones, suggesting pre-existing cross-reactive T cells responded.

This sequence originates from a man aged 18 to 30 who had mild COVID-19 (a few samples of this study predate the infection). Cell type and time point are not known. Sample: PBMCs or a T cell subset sorted from them (not recorded which). V usage is TRBV29-1 and J usage is TRBJ2-1; D possibly corresponds to TRBD2 (5 bases). The CDR3 DNA is TGCAGCGTTGAGGGCGGGAATGAGCAGTTCTTC. Its protein product is CSVEGGNEQFF.